This T cell receptor (beta chain) was sequenced for a study of a mutant IDH1 vaccine in newly diagnosed glioma. About the research overall: With temozolomide cycles, or 4-6 weeks after radiotherapy alone, vaccination was started. General study findings and limits: Changes in top peripheral clonotypes did not appear linked to pseudoprogression.

To note about this clone: Antigen: not known.

There are 14 residues in the CDR3. The V and J ends lost 8 bases and 4 bases respectively, with 18 bases between them. CDR1 and CDR2 from the germline V gene are SGHVS and FQNEAQ. Time point indicated: week 47, end of study. Every single dose of the vaccine, 300 ug of mutant IDH1 20-mer peptide, came with topical imiquimod. Assay: immunoSEQ multiplex PCR; the TCRdb copy retains only in-frame clones and omits some. The sample holds about 33,000 clones; over 70% are singletons and the top ten take 7.5% to 10%. The sample was PBMCs, taken from a glioma patient whose treatment included an IDH1 peptide vaccine. The chain uses TRBV7-8 and TRBJ2-7; a possible D gene is TRBD1 (5 bases). The TCR originated in a man aged 40-50 years with glioma. The CDR3 spells CASAKGTGWYEQYF. In DNA, the CDR3 is TGTGCCAGCGCCAAGGGAACAGGTTGGTACGAGCAGTACTTC. Together with reference TRBV7-8 and TRBJ2-7, the CDR3 gives the full variable domain: GAGVSQSPRYKVAKRGQDVALRCDPISGHVSLFWYQQALGQGPEFLTYFQNEAQLDKSGLPSDRFFAERPEGSVSTLKIQRTQQEDSAVYLCASAKGTGWYEQYFGPGTRLTVT.